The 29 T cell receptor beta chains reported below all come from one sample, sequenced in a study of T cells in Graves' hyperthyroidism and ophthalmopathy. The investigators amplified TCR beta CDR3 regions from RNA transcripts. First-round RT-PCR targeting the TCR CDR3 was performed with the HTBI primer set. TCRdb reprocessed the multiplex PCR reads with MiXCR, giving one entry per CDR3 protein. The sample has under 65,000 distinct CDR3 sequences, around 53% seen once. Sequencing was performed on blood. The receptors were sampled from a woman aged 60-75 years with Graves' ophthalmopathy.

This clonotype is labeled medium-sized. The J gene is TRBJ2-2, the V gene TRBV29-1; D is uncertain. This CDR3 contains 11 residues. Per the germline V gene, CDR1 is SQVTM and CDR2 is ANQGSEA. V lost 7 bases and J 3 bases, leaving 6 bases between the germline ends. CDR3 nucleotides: TGCAGCGCTACGGACACCGGGGAGCTGTTTTTT. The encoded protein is CSATDTGELFF.

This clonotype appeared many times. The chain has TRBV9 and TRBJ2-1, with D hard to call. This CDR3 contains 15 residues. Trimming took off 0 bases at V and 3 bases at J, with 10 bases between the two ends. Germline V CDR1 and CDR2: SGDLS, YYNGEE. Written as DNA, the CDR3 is TGTGCCAGCAGCGTAGGACTTCAGTACTACAATGAGCAGTTCTTC. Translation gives CASSVGLQYYNEQFF. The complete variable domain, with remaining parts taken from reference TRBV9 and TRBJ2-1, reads DSGVTQTPKHLITATGQRVTLRCSPRSGDLSVYWYQQSLDQGLQFLIQYYNGEERAKGNILERFSAQQFPDLHSELNLSSLELGDSALYFCASSVGLQYYNEQFFGPGTRLTVL.

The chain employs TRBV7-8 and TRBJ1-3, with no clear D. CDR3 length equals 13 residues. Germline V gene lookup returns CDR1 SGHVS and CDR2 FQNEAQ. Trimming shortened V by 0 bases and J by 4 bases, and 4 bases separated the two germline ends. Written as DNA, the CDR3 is TGTGCCAGCAGCTTAGCGGGGGGAAACACCATATATTTT. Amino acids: CASSLAGGNTIYF.

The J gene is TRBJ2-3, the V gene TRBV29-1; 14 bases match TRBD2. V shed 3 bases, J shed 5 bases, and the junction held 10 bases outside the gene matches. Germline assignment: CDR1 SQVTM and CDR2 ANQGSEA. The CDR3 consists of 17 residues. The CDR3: CSVELGTSGSQQDTQYF. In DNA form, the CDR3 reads TGCAGCGTTGAGCTAGGGACTAGCGGGAGTCAGCAAGATACGCAGTATTTT.

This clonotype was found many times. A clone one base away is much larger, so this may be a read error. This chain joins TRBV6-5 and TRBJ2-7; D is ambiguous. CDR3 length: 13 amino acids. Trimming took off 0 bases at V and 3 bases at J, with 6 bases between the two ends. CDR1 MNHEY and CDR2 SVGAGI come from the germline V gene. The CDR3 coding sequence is TGTGCCAGCAGTTACTCGACTGTCTACGAGCAGTACTTC. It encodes CASSYSTVYEQYF.

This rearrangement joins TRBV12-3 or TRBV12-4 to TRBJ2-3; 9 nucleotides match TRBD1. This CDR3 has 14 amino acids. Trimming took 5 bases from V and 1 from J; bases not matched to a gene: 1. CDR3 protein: CASSRTGGTDTQYF. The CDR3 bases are TGTGCCAGCAGTCGGACAGGGGGCACAGATACGCAGTATTTT.

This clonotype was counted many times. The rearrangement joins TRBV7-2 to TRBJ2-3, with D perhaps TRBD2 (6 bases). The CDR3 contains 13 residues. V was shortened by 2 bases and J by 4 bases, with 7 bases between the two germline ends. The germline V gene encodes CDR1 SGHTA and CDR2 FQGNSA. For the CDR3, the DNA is TGTGCCAGCAGCTTATGGGGGGCAGATACGCAGTATTTT. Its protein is CASSLWGADTQYF.

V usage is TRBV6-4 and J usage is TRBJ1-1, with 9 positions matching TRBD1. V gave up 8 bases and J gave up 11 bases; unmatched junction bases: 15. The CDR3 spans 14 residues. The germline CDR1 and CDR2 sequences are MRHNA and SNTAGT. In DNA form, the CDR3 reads TGTGCCAGCGCCCCCTCGACAGGGGGTCGCGCCGCTTTCTTT. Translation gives CASAPSTGGRAAFF.

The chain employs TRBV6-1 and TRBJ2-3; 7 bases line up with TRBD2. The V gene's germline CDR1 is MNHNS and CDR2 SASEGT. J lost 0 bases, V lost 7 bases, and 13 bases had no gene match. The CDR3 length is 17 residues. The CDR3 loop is CASIGRGGAFSTDTQYF. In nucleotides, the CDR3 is TGTGCCAGCATAGGTCGGGGAGGGGCCTTCAGCACAGATACGCAGTATTTT.

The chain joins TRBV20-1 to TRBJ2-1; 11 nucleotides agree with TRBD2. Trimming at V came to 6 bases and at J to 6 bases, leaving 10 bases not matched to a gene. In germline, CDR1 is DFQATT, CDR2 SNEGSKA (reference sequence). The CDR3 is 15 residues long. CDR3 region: CSADTSSGGANEQFF. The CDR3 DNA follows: TGCAGTGCCGACACGAGTAGCGGGGGGGCCAATGAGCAGTTCTTC.

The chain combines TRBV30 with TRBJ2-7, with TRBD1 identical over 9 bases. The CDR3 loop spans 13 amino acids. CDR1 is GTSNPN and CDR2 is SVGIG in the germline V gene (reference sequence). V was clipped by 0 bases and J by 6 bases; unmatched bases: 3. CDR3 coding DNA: TGTGCCTGGAGTGTGGGACAGGGAGCCGAGCAGTACTTC. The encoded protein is CAWSVGQGAEQYF.

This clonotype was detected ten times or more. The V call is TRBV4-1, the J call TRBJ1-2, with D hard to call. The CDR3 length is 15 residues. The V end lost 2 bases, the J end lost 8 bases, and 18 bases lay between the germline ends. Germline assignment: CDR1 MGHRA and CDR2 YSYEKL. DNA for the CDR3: TGCGCCAGCAGCCAACAGCCCTTCCTCATTGGGGGCTACACCTTC. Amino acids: CASSQQPFLIGGYTF.

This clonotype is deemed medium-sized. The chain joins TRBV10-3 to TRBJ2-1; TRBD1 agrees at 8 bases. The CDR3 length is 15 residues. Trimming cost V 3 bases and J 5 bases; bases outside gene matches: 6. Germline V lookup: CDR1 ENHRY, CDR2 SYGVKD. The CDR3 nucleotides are TGTGCCATCAGTGAATCCGGGACAGGACACAATGAGCAGTTCTTC. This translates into CAISESGTGHNEQFF.

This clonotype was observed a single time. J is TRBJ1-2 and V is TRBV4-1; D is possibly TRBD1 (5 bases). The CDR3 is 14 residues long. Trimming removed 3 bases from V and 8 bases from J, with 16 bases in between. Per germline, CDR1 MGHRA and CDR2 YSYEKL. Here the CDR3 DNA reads TGCGCCAGCAGCCACCTGTTCGGGACCTTAGGCTACACCTTC. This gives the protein CASSHLFGTLGYTF.

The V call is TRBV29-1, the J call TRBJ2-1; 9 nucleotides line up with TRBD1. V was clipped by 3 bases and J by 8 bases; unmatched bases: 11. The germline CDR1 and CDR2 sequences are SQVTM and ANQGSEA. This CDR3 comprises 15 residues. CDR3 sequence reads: CSVEGGGTGMDEQFF. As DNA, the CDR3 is TGCAGCGTTGAGGGAGGGGGGACAGGGATGGATGAGCAGTTCTTC.

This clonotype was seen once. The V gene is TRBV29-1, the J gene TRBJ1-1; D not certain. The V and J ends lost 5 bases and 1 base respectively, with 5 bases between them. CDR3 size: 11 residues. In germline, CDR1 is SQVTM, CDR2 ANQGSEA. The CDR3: CSVNTNTEAFF. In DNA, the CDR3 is TGCAGCGTTAACACGAACACTGAAGCTTTCTTT.

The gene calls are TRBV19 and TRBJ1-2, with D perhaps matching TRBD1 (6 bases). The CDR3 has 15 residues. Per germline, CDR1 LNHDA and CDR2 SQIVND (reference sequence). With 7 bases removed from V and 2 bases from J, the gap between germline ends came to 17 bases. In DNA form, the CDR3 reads TGTGCCAGTAAAATGGGGGGCAGTAGGAACTATGGCTACACCTTC. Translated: CASKMGGSRNYGYTF.

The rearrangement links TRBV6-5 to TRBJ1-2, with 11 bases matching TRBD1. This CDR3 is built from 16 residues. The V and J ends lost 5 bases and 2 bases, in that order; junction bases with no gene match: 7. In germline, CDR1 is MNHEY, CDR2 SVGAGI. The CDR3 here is CASSQSGTGGNYGYTF. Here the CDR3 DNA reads TGTGCCAGCAGTCAATCCGGGACAGGGGGAAACTATGGCTACACCTTC.

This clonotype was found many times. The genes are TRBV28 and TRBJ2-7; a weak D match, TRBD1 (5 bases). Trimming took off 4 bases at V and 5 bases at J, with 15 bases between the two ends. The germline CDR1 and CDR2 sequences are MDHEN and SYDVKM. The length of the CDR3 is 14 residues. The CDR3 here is CASSSIGQGHEQYF. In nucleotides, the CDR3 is TGTGCCAGCAGTTCCATAGGGCAGGGCCACGAGCAGTACTTC.

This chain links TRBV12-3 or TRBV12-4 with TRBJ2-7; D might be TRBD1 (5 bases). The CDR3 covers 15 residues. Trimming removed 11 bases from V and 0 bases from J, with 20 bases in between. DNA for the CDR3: TGTGCCGACAGTTTAGGCTCAAGAAGCTCCTACGAGCAGTACTTC. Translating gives CADSLGSRSSYEQYF.

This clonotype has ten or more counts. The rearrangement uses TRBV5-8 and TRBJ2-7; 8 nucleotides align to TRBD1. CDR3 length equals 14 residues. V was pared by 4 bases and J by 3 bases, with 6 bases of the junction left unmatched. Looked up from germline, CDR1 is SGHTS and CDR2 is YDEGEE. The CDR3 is CASSQDRVGYEQYF. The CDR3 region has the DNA TGTGCCAGCAGCCAGGACAGGGTTGGCTACGAGCAGTACTTC.

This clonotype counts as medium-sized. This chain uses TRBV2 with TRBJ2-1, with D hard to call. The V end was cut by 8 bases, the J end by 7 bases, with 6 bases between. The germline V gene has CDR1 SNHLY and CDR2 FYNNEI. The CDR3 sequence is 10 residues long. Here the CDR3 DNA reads TGTGCCAGCGTCGCGAATGAGCAGTTCTTC. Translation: CASVANEQFF.

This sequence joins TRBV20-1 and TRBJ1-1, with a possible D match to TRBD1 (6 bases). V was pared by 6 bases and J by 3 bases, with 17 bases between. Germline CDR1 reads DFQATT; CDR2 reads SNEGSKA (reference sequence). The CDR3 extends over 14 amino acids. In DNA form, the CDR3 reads TGCAGTGCCCAGGCCGAGGGGGAGGACACTGAAGCTTTCTTT. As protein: CSAQAEGEDTEAFF.

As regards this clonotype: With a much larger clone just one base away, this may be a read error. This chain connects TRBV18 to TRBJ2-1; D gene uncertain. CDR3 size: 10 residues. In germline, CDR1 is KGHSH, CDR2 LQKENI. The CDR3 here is CANSLDEQFF. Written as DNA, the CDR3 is TGTGCCAACTCACTGGATGAGCAGTTCTTC.

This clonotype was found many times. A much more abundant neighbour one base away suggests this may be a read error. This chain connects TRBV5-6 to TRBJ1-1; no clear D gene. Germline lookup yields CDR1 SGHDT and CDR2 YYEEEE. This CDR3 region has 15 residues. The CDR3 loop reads CASSAFNQWNTGAFF. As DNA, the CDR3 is TGTGCCAGCAGCGCTTTCAATCAGTGGAACACTGGAGCTTTCTTT.

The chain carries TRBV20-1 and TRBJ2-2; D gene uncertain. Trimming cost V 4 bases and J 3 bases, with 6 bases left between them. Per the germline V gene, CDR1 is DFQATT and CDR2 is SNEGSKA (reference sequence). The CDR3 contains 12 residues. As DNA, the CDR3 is TGCAGTGCTACACGGGACACCGGGGAGCTGTTTTTT. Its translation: CSATRDTGELFF.

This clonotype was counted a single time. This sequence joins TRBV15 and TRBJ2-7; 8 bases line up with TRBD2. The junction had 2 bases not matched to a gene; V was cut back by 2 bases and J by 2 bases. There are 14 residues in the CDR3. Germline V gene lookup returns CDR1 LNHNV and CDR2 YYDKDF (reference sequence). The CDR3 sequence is CATSRSAGAYEQYF. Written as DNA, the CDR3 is TGTGCCACCAGCAGATCAGCGGGGGCCTACGAGCAGTACTTC.

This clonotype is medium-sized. CDR3 bases: TGCAGCGTTGAGGGAGGGGAAGATACGCAGTATTTT. This gives the protein CSVEGGEDTQYF. The chain couples TRBV29-1 to TRBJ2-3, with 7 bases that match TRBD2. V was clipped by 3 bases and J by 5 bases; unmatched bases: 2. The CDR3 runs to 12 residues. Per germline, CDR1 SQVTM and CDR2 ANQGSEA.

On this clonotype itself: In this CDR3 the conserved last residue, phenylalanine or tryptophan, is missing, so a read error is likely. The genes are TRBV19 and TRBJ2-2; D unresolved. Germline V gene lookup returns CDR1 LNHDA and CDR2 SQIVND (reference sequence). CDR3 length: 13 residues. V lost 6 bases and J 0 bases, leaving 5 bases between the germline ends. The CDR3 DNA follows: TGTGCCAGTAGGGCCTCGAACACCGGGGAGCTGTTTCCT. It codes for CASRASNTGELFP.